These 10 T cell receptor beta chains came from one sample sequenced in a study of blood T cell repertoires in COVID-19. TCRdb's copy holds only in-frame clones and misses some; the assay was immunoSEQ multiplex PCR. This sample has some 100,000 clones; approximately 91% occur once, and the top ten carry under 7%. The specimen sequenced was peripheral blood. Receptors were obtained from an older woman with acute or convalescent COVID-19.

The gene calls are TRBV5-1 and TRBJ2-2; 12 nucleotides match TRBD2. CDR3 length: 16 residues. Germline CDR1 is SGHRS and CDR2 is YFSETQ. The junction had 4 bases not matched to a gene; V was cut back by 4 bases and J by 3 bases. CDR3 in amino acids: CASSASSGRDTGELFF. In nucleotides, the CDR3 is TGCGCCAGCAGCGCCTCTAGCGGGAGGGACACCGGGGAGCTGTTTTTT.

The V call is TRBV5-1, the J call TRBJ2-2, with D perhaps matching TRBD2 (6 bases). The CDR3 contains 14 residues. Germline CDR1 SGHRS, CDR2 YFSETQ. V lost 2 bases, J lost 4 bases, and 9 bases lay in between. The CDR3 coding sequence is TGCGCCAGCAGCTTAGCGGGTCTCACCGGGGAGCTGTTTTTT. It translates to CASSLAGLTGELFF.

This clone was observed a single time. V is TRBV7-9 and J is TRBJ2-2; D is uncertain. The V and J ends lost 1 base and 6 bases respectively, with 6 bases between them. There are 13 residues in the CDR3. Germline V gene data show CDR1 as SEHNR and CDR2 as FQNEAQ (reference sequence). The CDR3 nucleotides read TGTGCCAGCAGCTTAGAGCCGCCCGGGGAGCTGTTTTTT. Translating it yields CASSLEPPGELFF.

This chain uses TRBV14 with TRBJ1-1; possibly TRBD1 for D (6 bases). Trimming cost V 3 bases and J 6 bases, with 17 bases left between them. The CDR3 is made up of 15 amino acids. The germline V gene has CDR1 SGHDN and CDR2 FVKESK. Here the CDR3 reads CASSHFSTRQAEAFF. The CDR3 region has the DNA TGTGCCAGCAGCCACTTTTCCACCAGACAGGCTGAAGCTTTCTTT.

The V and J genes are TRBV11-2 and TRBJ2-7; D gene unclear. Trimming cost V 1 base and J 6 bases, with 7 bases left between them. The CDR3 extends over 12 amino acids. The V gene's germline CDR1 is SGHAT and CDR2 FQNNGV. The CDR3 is CASSLGLSEQYF. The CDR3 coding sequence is TGTGCCAGCAGCTTAGGTCTGAGCGAGCAGTACTTC.

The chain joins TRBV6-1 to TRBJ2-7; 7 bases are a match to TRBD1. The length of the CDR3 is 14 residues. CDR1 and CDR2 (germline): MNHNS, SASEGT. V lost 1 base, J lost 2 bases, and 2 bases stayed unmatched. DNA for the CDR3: TGTGCCAGCAGTGAAGGTCAGGGGGCCTACGAGCAGTACTTC. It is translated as CASSEGQGAYEQYF.

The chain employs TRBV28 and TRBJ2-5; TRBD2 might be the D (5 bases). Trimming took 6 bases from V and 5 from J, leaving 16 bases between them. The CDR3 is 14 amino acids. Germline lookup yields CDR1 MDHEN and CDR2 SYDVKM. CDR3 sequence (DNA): TGTGCCAGCAGCAGACGGGAAGGATTGGAGACCCAGTACTTC. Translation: CASSRREGLETQYF.

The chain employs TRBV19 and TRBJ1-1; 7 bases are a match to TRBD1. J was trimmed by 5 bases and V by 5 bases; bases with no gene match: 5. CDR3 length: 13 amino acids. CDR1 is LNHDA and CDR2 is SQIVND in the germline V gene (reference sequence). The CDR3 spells CASSLTGETEAFF. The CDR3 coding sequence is TGTGCCAGTAGTCTTACAGGGGAAACTGAAGCTTTCTTT.

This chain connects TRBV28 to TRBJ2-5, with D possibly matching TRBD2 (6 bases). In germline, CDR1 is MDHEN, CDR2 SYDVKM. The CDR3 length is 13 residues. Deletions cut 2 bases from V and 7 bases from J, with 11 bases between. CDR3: CASSLAGLGTQYF. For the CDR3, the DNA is TGTGCCAGCAGTTTAGCGGGGCTAGGGACCCAGTACTTC.

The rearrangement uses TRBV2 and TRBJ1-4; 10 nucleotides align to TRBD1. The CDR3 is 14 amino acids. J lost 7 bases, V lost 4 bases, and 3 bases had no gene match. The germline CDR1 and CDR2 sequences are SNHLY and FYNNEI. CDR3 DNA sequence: TGTGCCAGCAGTGGACAGGGGGCGGTTGAAAAACTGTTTTTT. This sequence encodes CASSGQGAVEKLFF.